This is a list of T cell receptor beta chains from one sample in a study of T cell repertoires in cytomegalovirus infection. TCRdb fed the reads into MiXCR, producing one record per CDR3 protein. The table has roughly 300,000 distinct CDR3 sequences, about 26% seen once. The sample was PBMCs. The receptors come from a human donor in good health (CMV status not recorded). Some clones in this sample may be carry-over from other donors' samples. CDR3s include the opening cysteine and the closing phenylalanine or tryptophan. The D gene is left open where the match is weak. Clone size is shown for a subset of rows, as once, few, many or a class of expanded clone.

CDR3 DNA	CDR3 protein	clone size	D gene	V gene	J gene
TGTGCCAGCAGAGGATCGACAGGGAGAGGGGGGGTAGGGAATGAGCAGTTCTTC	CASRGSTGRGGVGNEQFF	many	NA	TRBV12-3/TRBV12-4	TRBJ2-1
TGTGCCACCAGCAGAGATAGGGGAGTGACTGAGCAGTTCTTC	CATSRDRGVTEQFF	NA	NA	TRBV15	TRBJ2-1
TGTGCCAGTAGCTTCTGGACTAGCAACTCCTACAATGAGCAGTTCTTC	CASSFWTSNSYNEQFF	few	TRBD2	TRBV19	TRBJ2-1
TGTGCCAGCAGTGAGTCGGACAGGGCTAAGCAGTACTTC	CASSESDRAKQYF	NA	TRBD1	TRBV6-6	TRBJ2-7
TGCAGTGCGAAGGGGGCCGGGGAGCTGTTTTTT	CSAKGAGELFF	NA	NA	TRBV20-1	TRBJ2-2
TGTGCCAGCAGCCAAAACAGGGGGGGATATTCACCCCTCCACTTT	CASSQNRGGYSPLHF	few	TRBD1	TRBV7-9	TRBJ1-6
TGTGCCACCAGCTCCCGGACCCACTACGAGCAGTACTTC	CATSSRTHYEQYF	NA	NA	TRBV15	TRBJ2-7
TGTGCCAGCAGCCCACGACAGGGGCAATTAAGAAATGAGCAGTTCTTC	CASSPRQGQLRNEQFF	many	TRBD1	TRBV7-2	TRBJ2-1
TGCAGCGTTGAACAGGAGCAGTTATTC	CSVEQEQLF	NA	NA	TRBV29-1	TRBJ2-1
TGTGCCAGCAGTTCCCAGGGGATGGGTAATGAAAAACTGTTTTTT	CASSSQGMGNEKLFF	NA	NA	TRBV28	TRBJ1-4
TGCAGTGCTAGAGCTAGCCAGCGCTCCTACAATGAGCAGTTCTTC	CSARASQRSYNEQFF	NA	NA	TRBV20-1	TRBJ2-1
TGCGCCAGCAGCGAGGGAGGGTCTGGAAACACCATATATTTT	CASSEGGSGNTIYF	NA	NA	TRBV5-1	TRBJ1-3
TGTGCCAGCAGCTTAGTTGTTGAAGCTTTCTTT	CASSLVVEAFF	many	NA	TRBV7-2	TRBJ1-1
TGTGCCAGCAGTCCCCAGGGGCGGGTGGAGACCCAGTACTTC	CASSPQGRVETQYF	many	NA	TRBV12-3/TRBV12-4	TRBJ2-5
TGTGCCAGCAGCTTAGCCATACGGGACAGGGCCAAAAACATTCAGTACTTC	CASSLAIRDRAKNIQYF	many	TRBD1	TRBV7-2	TRBJ2-4
TGCAGTGCCAGAGTTAGCTCTGGGGCCAACGTCCTGACTTTC	CSARVSSGANVLTF	few	NA	TRBV20-1	TRBJ2-6
TGTGCCAGCAGTTTAAGGGTAGGTCCAAGCAAGAACACCGGGGAGCTGTTTTTT	CASSLRVGPSKNTGELFF	NA	NA	TRBV12-3/TRBV12-4	TRBJ2-2
TGCGCCAGCAGCCTCATGACTAGCGGGGGACAAGAGACCCAGTACTTC	CASSLMTSGGQETQYF	many	TRBD2	TRBV4-1	TRBJ2-5
TGTGCCAGCATGACGTTTCAGGGGGCTCGTTCTAGCGGGGGACAAGAGACCCAGTACTTC	CASMTFQGARSSGGQETQYF	many	TRBD2	TRBV27	TRBJ2-5
TGTGCTAGTGGTTTGCCGGACGGGGAGCTGTTTTTT	CASGLPDGELFF	few	NA	TRBV12-5	TRBJ2-2
TGTGCCAGCAGCTCACCTAGCGGGAGTGATGCAGATACGCAGTATTTT	CASSSPSGSDADTQYF	many	TRBD2	TRBV7-2	TRBJ2-3
TGTGCCAGCAGCTCCCTTTATGGCAATGAGCAGTTCTTC	CASSSLYGNEQFF	many	NA	TRBV7-2	TRBJ2-1
TGTGCCAGCAGCCGCCTACTAGCGGGGACTTACGAGCAGTACTTC	CASSRLLAGTYEQYF	once	TRBD2	TRBV14	TRBJ2-7
TGCAGTGCTCCCCCGCGGCTGGGGGAAGATACGCAGTATTTT	CSAPPRLGEDTQYF	many	NA	TRBV20-1	TRBJ2-3
TGTGCCAGCAGCTTCCGGGACAGGGGGACAGATACGCAGTATTTT	CASSFRDRGTDTQYF	many	TRBD1	TRBV11-2	TRBJ2-3
TGTGCCAGCAGCTTAGGGACAGGGGTTCGCGGCGAGCAGTACTTC	CASSLGTGVRGEQYF	NA	TRBD1	TRBV7-6	TRBJ2-7
TGTGCCAGCAGTTTATCCGGGAGAAACACCATATATTTT	CASSLSGRNTIYF	NA	NA	TRBV12-3/TRBV12-4	TRBJ1-3
TGTGCCAGCAGCTTAAGTGACAGCTCCTACAATGAGCAGTTCTTC	CASSLSDSSYNEQFF	many	NA	TRBV7-9	TRBJ2-1
TGTGCCAGCAGCCCCCGATCTGGGGGCAATCAGCCCCAGCATTTT	CASSPRSGGNQPQHF	many	NA	TRBV7-2	TRBJ1-5
TGTGCCAGTAGTACTAAAGCGGGACTTATCCACGAGCAGTACTTC	CASSTKAGLIHEQYF	few	TRBD2	TRBV19	TRBJ2-7
TGTGCCAGCAGCCTTCAACAGGGGAGAAGCTATGGCTACACCTTC	CASSLQQGRSYGYTF	many	TRBD1	TRBV7-2	TRBJ1-2
TGTGCCAGCAGCCTTAGGAAGGGGAACTATGGCTACACCTTC	CASSLRKGNYGYTF	many	NA	TRBV7-2	TRBJ1-2
TGTGCCAGCAGTTCCCTTCAAGAGCAGTACTTC	CASSSLQEQYF	NA	NA	TRBV12-3/TRBV12-4	TRBJ2-7
TGTGCCAGCAGCCGTACAGGGTTAGGGGCCAACGCCCTGACTTTC	CASSRTGLGANALTF	once	NA	TRBV14	TRBJ2-6
TGTGCCAGCAGCCGGACAGGGGTCTGGGAGCAGTACTTC	CASSRTGVWEQYF	few	TRBD1	TRBV11-2	TRBJ2-7
TGTGCCATCAGTGAGTCTATCGGGAATGAGCAGTTCTTC	CAISESIGNEQFF	few	NA	TRBV10-3	TRBJ2-1
TGTGCCAGCAGAAGGGGGGGCACTGAAGCTTTCTTT	CASRRGGTEAFF	many	NA	TRBV28	TRBJ1-1